The 26 T cell receptor beta chains below come from one sample, sequenced in a study of T-cell reconstitution after alpha-beta-depleted transplantation in children. Molecular barcoding with unique molecular identifiers was used for the TCRbeta library. TCRdb called the PCR reads again in MiXCR, with one record for every CDR3 protein. This sample carries approximately 99,000 distinct CDR3 sequences, about 6.4% of them seen once, and the ten largest clones take roughly 24%. Sequencing was performed on PBMCs, mostly from graft donor cells, taken 360 days after TCRalphabeta/CD19-depleted stem cell transplant. The receptor set was obtained from a male patient between 2 and 15 years old who had a stem cell transplant for acute lymphoblastic leukemia, so the T cells may come from the graft donor.

The chain combines TRBV20-1 with TRBJ1-1; a possible D gene is TRBD1 (5 bases). The CDR3 has 13 amino acids. The V gene lost 5 bases and the J gene lost 0 bases, with 10 bases spanning the gap. CDR1 is DFQATT and CDR2 is SNEGSKA in the germline V gene (reference sequence). DNA of the CDR3: TGCAGTGCTTGGGACTCTATGAACACTGAAGCTTTCTTT. Translation: CSAWDSMNTEAFF.

This clonotype was seen ten or more times. V is TRBV7-3 and J is TRBJ2-1; the D is unclear. Germline assignment: CDR1 SGHTA and CDR2 FQGTGA. Between the trimmed V and J ends, which lost 1 base and 1 base, there was a span of 5 bases. The CDR3 length is 14 residues. The CDR3 reads CASSLKPSYNEQFF. The CDR3 DNA sequence: TGTGCCAGCAGCTTAAAGCCTTCCTACAATGAGCAGTTCTTC.

This clonotype came up many times. CDR3 DNA sequence: TGTGCCAGCAGTAGAAGCGGGAGAAACTACGAGCAGTACTTC. Translated, it gives CASSRSGRNYEQYF. The chain is built from TRBV12-3 or TRBV12-4 and TRBJ2-7; 8 nucleotides align to TRBD2. Trimming took 5 bases from V and 3 from J; bases not matched to a gene: 6. This CDR3 has 14 residues.

This clonotype was counted at least ten times. The rearrangement links TRBV2 to TRBJ2-5; possible D gene TRBD2, 8 bases. Trimming shortened V by 2 bases and J by 4 bases, and 20 bases separated the two germline ends. There are 17 residues in the CDR3. The germline gives CDR1 SNHLY, CDR2 FYNNEI. The CDR3, as DNA: TGTGCCAGCAGTGAACGGTCCCCGGGAGGGGGCAGAGAGACCCAGTACTTC. Translated, it gives CASSERSPGGGRETQYF.

The sample holds many counts of this clonotype. The chain is built from TRBV29-1 and TRBJ1-1; 7 bases map to TRBD1. The CDR3 is 14 residues long. V shed 3 bases, J shed 4 bases, and the junction held 8 bases outside the gene matches. Germline-derived CDR1 and CDR2 are SQVTM and ANQGSEA. CDR3 sequence reads: CSVEGQPRVTEAFF. In nucleotides, the CDR3 is TGCAGCGTTGAGGGACAGCCCAGGGTCACTGAAGCTTTCTTT.

This clonotype has a count of ten or more. This chain connects TRBV24-1 to TRBJ2-1; 9 nucleotides line up with TRBD2. CDR3 length: 16 amino acids. After removal of 2 bases from V and 7 bases from J, the junction contained 8 bases not matched to a gene. CDR1 is KGHDR, CDR2 SFDVKD, per germline. CDR3 loop: CATSDSAGGPGNEQFF. CDR3 DNA sequence: TGTGCCACCAGTGATTCAGCGGGAGGACCGGGAAATGAGCAGTTCTTC.

This clonotype was seen at least ten times. J is TRBJ2-3 and V is TRBV20-1, with a possible D match to TRBD2 (7 bases). In germline, CDR1 is DFQATT, CDR2 SNEGSKA (reference sequence). The CDR3 consists of 16 residues. Trimming removed 4 bases from V and 2 bases from J, with 19 bases in between. CDR3 amino acids: CSANMRAGAHTDTQYF. CDR3 nucleotide sequence: TGCAGTGCTAACATGAGGGCGGGGGCTCACACAGATACGCAGTATTTT.

This clonotype was counted ten times or more. The rearrangement uses TRBV5-1 and TRBJ1-2, with D uncertain. CDR3 length: 15 amino acids. The ends were cut back, 2 bases at V and 3 bases at J, with 14 bases in the middle. Germline lookup yields CDR1 SGHRS and CDR2 YFSETQ. CDR3 DNA: TGCGCCAGCAGCTTCGGAGAAGGCAGGTACTATGGCTACACCTTC. Its translation is CASSFGEGRYYGYTF.

This clonotype was counted many times. The chain employs TRBV2 and TRBJ2-7, with 8 bases that match TRBD1. Germline V gives CDR1 SNHLY, CDR2 FYNNEI. This CDR3 region has 14 residues. The J segment lost 5 bases and the V segment lost 3 bases, leaving 6 bases of the junction unmatched. This CDR3 is CASSERTGTDEQYF. CDR3 sequence (DNA): TGTGCCAGCAGTGAGAGGACAGGGACGGACGAGCAGTACTTC.

This clonotype was counted ten times or more. The CDR3 DNA reads as TGCAGCGCGACAGGGATCACAGATACGCAGTATTTT. Translation: CSATGITDTQYF. The chain employs TRBV29-1 and TRBJ2-3, with TRBD1 matching 7 bases. The CDR3 runs to 12 residues. V shed 7 bases and J 2 bases; nucleotides not matched to a gene: 3. The germline V gene has CDR1 SQVTM and CDR2 ANQGSEA.

The V and J genes are TRBV4-1 and TRBJ2-2; 7 bases are shared with TRBD2. The CDR3 extends over 19 amino acids. CDR1 and CDR2 from the germline V gene are MGHRA and YSYEKL. Trimming cost V 4 bases and J 3 bases; bases outside gene matches: 17. The CDR3 DNA is TGCGCCAGCAGCCTCCCTAGGGAGGGGTGGGAGCGGCACACCGGGGAGCTGTTTTTT. It codes for CASSLPREGWERHTGELFF.

The CDR3 bases are TGTGCCTGGAGTGTAGCCGGGTGGAATGAGCAGTTCTTC. It codes for CAWSVAGWNEQFF. V gene TRBV30 combines with J gene TRBJ2-1; D ambiguous. There are 13 residues in the CDR3. Germline CDR1 is GTSNPN and CDR2 is SVGIG (reference sequence). The ends were cut back, 0 bases at V and 7 bases at J, with 10 bases in the middle.

This clonotype was recorded at least ten times. V and J are TRBV2 and TRBJ2-5; D gene uncertain. Germline V CDR1 and CDR2: SNHLY, FYNNEI. The germline V and J ends were trimmed by 2 bases and 2 bases, with 6 bases remaining between them. The CDR3 extends over 13 amino acids. The CDR3 spells CASSEPRQETQYF. CDR3 sequence (DNA): TGTGCCAGCAGTGAACCCAGGCAAGAGACCCAGTACTTC.

In this sample, this clonotype turned up many times. V is TRBV20-1 and J is TRBJ2-5; 13 bases align to TRBD2. Germline loops: CDR1 DFQATT, CDR2 SNEGSKA (reference sequence). The length of the CDR3 is 16 residues. The ends lost 3 bases at V and 0 bases at J; junction bases unmatched: 4. The CDR3 nucleotides read TGCAGTGCTAGCTGGACTAGCGGGGGAAACCAAGAGACCCAGTACTTC. It encodes CSASWTSGGNQETQYF.

The rearrangement joins TRBV7-3 to TRBJ1-1; D is perhaps TRBD1 (5 bases). The CDR3 has 13 residues. V was pared by 5 bases and J by 11 bases, with 18 bases between. The germline V gene has CDR1 SGHTA and CDR2 FQGTGA. The CDR3 is CASSPSPPGLAFF. The DNA for the CDR3 is TGTGCCAGCAGCCCCTCCCCGCCAGGGCTGGCTTTCTTT.

There are many counts of this clonotype. V and J are TRBV6-5 and TRBJ1-2; perhaps TRBD1 as D (6 bases). Germline-derived CDR1 and CDR2 are MNHEY and SVGAGI. The CDR3 is made up of 12 amino acids. V was pared by 2 bases and J by 9 bases, with 10 bases between. The CDR3 sequence: CASSYPGDSYTF. The CDR3, as DNA: TGTGCCAGCAGTTACCCAGGGGACAGCTACACCTTC.

This clonotype was counted many times. The chain joins TRBV5-1 to TRBJ2-3; 12 bases are shared with TRBD2. The germline V gene encodes CDR1 SGHRS and CDR2 YFSETQ. CDR3 size: 16 residues. Trimming at V came to 1 base and at J to 5 bases, leaving 5 bases not matched to a gene. The CDR3 DNA sequence: TGCGCCAGCAGCTTGCTAGCGGGAGGGCCGGGAGATACGCAGTATTTT. The encoded protein is CASSLLAGGPGDTQYF. The whole variable domain, filled in from reference TRBV5-1 and TRBJ2-3, reads KAGVTQTPRYLIKTRGQQVTLSCSPISGHRSVSWYQQTPGQGLQFLFEYFSETQRNKGNFPGRFSGRQFSNSRSEMNVSTLELGDSALYLCASSLLAGGPGDTQYFGPGTRLTVL.

This clonotype was counted a few times. This chain links TRBV7-2 with TRBJ1-4; 7 bases are shared with TRBD1. Germline CDR1 and CDR2: SGHTA and FQGNSA. V lost 1 base and J lost 7; bases outside the gene matches: 6. The length of the CDR3 is 15 residues. Written as DNA, the CDR3 is TGTGCCAGCAGCTTAGAGAACAGGGGTGGTGAAAAACTGTTTTTT. It specifies CASSLENRGGEKLFF.

The chain employs TRBV11-2 and TRBJ1-4, with D possibly being TRBD1 (6 bases). CDR1 is SGHAT and CDR2 is FQNNGV in the germline V gene. This CDR3 spans 17 amino acids. The germline V and J ends were trimmed by 1 base and 1 base, with 13 bases remaining between them. The chain's CDR3 is CASSLVPGGQTNEKLFF. CDR3 in DNA: TGTGCCAGCAGCTTAGTCCCCGGGGGGCAAACTAATGAAAAACTGTTTTTT.

This clonotype was observed many times. The rearrangement joins TRBV3-1 to TRBJ1-1; TRBD1 matches 8 bases. The CDR3 extends over 13 amino acids. CDR1 is LGHDT, CDR2 YNNKEL, per germline (reference sequence). V trimming: 4 bases; J trimming: 3 bases; junction bases outside the gene matches: 1. The CDR3 DNA follows: TGTGCCAGCAGCCCAGGGGGCTACACTGAAGCTTTCTTT. Translating gives CASSPGGYTEAFF.

V usage is TRBV7-2 and J usage is TRBJ2-7, with 7 bases lining up with TRBD1. This CDR3 is 18 amino acids long. Germline-derived CDR1 and CDR2 are SGHTA and FQGNSA. The V segment lost 0 bases and the J segment 4 bases; nucleotides outside the gene matches: 15. CDR3 sequence: CASSLAGTAEALVYEQYF. CDR3 nucleotides: TGTGCCAGCAGCTTAGCCGGGACAGCCGAGGCTCTTGTGTACGAGCAGTACTTC.

This clonotype occurred many times. The chain employs TRBV7-8 and TRBJ1-1, with D unresolved. The germline V gene has CDR1 SGHVS and CDR2 FQNEAQ. The CDR3 covers 8 residues. V dropped 10 bases and J dropped 11 bases, with 8 bases sitting between them. CDR3 sequence reads: CATSRAFF. The CDR3 region has the DNA TGTGCCACGTCCCGGGCTTTCTTT.

This clonotype was seen at least ten times. This chain uses TRBV4-3 with TRBJ1-1; D is ambiguous. The CDR3 runs 13 residues. V was cut by 0 bases and J by 1 base, with 3 bases left in between. CDR1 and CDR2 from the germline V gene are LGHNA and YSLEER. This chain's CDR3 is CASSQDGNTEAFF. The CDR3 DNA reads TGCGCCAGCAGCCAAGATGGGAACACTGAAGCTTTCTTT.

This clonotype has at least ten counts. The chain is built from TRBV12-3 or TRBV12-4 and TRBJ2-7; D is perhaps TRBD2 (5 bases). There are 17 residues in the CDR3. Trimming took 5 bases from V and 2 from J, leaving 22 bases between them. The CDR3 DNA is TGTGCCAGCAGTGCAGACTACCGCCCAGGTCTCCCCTACGAGCAGTACTTC. It codes for CASSADYRPGLPYEQYF.

This chain uses TRBV9 with TRBJ2-7; possibly TRBD2 for D (5 bases). This CDR3 spans 16 amino acids. CDR1 is SGDLS and CDR2 is YYNGEE in the germline V gene. V was trimmed by 4 bases and J by 4 bases, leaving 21 bases between them. Here the CDR3 reads CASSPGWRTTRYEQYF. The CDR3 DNA follows: TGTGCCAGCAGCCCTGGGTGGAGGACCACCCGGTACGAGCAGTACTTC.

J is TRBJ1-2 and V is TRBV24-1, with D perhaps matching TRBD1 (5 bases). The germline CDR1 and CDR2 sequences are KGHDR and SFDVKD. This CDR3 contains 14 residues. V shed 4 bases and J shed 1 base, with 9 bases lying between them. CDR3 in DNA: TGTGCCACCAGTGACCCGACAGTTAACTATGGCTACACCTTC. It yields the protein CATSDPTVNYGYTF.